Below, 10 T cell receptor beta chains from the same sample are listed, as sequenced in a study of blood T cell repertoires in COVID-19. The method was immunoSEQ multiplex PCR; TCRdb's version includes in-frame clones alone and lacks a portion of them. The data show 180,000 or so clones, 86% seen once. Material for sequencing was peripheral blood. Receptors were obtained from a man between 18 and 29 years old with acute or convalescent COVID-19.

This chain links TRBV7-9 with TRBJ1-2; 8 bases are shared with TRBD1. V shed 3 bases, J shed 7 bases, and the junction held 16 bases outside the gene matches. There are 17 residues in the CDR3. In germline, CDR1 is SEHNR, CDR2 FQNEAQ (reference sequence). This CDR3 is CASSFYGESQGAPGYTF. As DNA, the CDR3 is TGTGCCAGCAGCTTTTACGGGGAATCGCAGGGGGCCCCTGGCTACACCTTC.

J is TRBJ1-1 and V is TRBV3-1 (or the pseudogene TRBV3-2); TRBD1 is a possible D gene (5 bases). Trimming removed 3 bases at V and 3 bases at J, with 14 bases between. Per the germline V gene, CDR1 is LGHDT and CDR2 is YNNKEL (reference sequence). The CDR3 runs to 15 residues. The CDR3 here is CASSQGDSGDTEAFF. CDR3 sequence (DNA): TGTGCCAGCAGCCAGGGGGACTCGGGGGACACTGAAGCTTTCTTT.

This rearrangement joins TRBV5-1 to TRBJ1-1, with 7 bases lining up with TRBD1. The trim removed 5 bases at V and 7 bases at J, leaving 5 bases unmatched. The germline V gene encodes CDR1 SGHRS and CDR2 YFSETQ. The CDR3 has 12 residues. CDR3 DNA sequence: TGCGCCAGCAGAATAACAGGGGATGAAGCTTTCTTT. It translates to CASRITGDEAFF.

This chain uses TRBV7-2 with TRBJ1-2; D is ambiguous. Trimming stripped 1 base from V and 8 bases from J, with 17 bases between. This CDR3 has 15 amino acids. Germline V gives CDR1 SGHTA, CDR2 FQGNSA. As DNA, the CDR3 is TGTGCCAGCAGCTTAGGTTGGATCGCAGGCGTAGGCTACACCTTC. The encoded protein is CASSLGWIAGVGYTF. Combining the CDR3 with reference TRBV7-2 and TRBJ1-2 gives the whole variable domain GAGVSQSPSNKVTEKGKDVELRCDPISGHTALYWYRQSLGQGLEFLIYFQGNSAPDKSGLPSDRFSAERTGGSVSTLTIQRTQQEDSAVYLCASSLGWIAGVGYTFGSGTRLTVV.

The V and J genes are TRBV12-3 or TRBV12-4 and TRBJ1-1; D might be TRBD1 (5 bases). V dropped 3 bases and J dropped 11 bases, with 16 bases sitting between them. CDR3 length: 13 residues. The CDR3 spells CASSFGEGRVAFF. CDR3 coding DNA: TGTGCCAGCAGTTTCGGCGAGGGGAGGGTCGCTTTCTTT.

The chain recombines TRBV6-1 with TRBJ2-3; 13 bases align to TRBD2. Per germline, CDR1 MNHNS and CDR2 SASEGT. The CDR3 length is 17 residues. Germline trimming cut 2 bases from V and 6 bases from J; bases unmatched to any gene: 8. The CDR3 loop reads CASSESTSGGVWDTQYF. CDR3 in DNA: TGTGCCAGCAGTGAATCTACTAGCGGGGGGGTCTGGGATACGCAGTATTTT.

This chain uses TRBV28 with TRBJ2-2; D is uncertain. Per germline, CDR1 MDHEN and CDR2 SYDVKM. The CDR3 extends over 15 amino acids. V dropped 7 bases and J dropped 1 base, with 13 bases sitting between them. This chain's CDR3 is CASTFPTGNTGELFF. In nucleotides, the CDR3 is TGTGCCAGCACTTTCCCGACGGGGAACACCGGGGAGCTGTTTTTT. Drawing the rest from reference TRBV28 and TRBJ2-2, the complete variable domain is DVKVTQSSRYLVKRTGEKVFLECVQDMDHENMFWYRQDPGLGLRLIYFSYDVKMKEKGDIPEGYSVSREKKERFSLILESASTNQTSMYLCASTFPTGNTGELFFGEGSRLTVL.

The chain's CDR3 is CSVGQGYGYTF. Here the CDR3 DNA reads TGCAGCGTTGGGCAGGGCTATGGCTACACCTTC. The genes are TRBV29-1 and TRBJ1-2; possibly TRBD1 for D (5 bases). This CDR3 comprises 11 residues. Germline V gene sequence: CDR1 SQVTM, CDR2 ANQGSEA. V dropped 4 bases and J dropped 4 bases, with 7 bases sitting between them. Full variable domain (missing parts from reference TRBV29-1 and TRBJ1-2): SAVISQKPSRDICQRGTSLTIQCQVDSQVTMMFWYRQQPGQSLTLIATANQGSEATYESGFVIDKFPISRPNLTFSTLTVSNMSPEDSSIYLCSVGQGYGYTFGSGTRLTVV.

This rearrangement joins TRBV9 to TRBJ2-3; 8 bases fit TRBD2. The CDR3 is made up of 16 amino acids. The junction had 12 bases not matched to a gene; V was cut back by 3 bases and J by 6 bases. Germline CDR1 is SGDLS and CDR2 is YYNGEE. In DNA form, the CDR3 reads TGTGCCAGCAGCGCCCTTGCGGGGGGTTCTGCGGATACGCAGTATTTT. This translates into CASSALAGGSADTQYF.

This chain links TRBV6-1 with TRBJ2-2; D gene unclear. The germline gives CDR1 MNHNS, CDR2 SASEGT. Between the trimmed V and J ends, which lost 2 bases and 1 base, there was a span of 5 bases. This CDR3 comprises 14 residues. The CDR3 loop is CASSENKNTGELFF. CDR3 bases: TGTGCCAGCAGTGAAAACAAGAACACCGGGGAGCTGTTTTTT.